The 3 T cell receptor beta chains below were found in one sample sequenced in a study of low-dose radiotherapy and immunotherapy resistance in tumors. TRAV- and TRBV-specific primers, spanning alpha and beta chains, primed first-strand cDNA. For amplifying TCRs, the PCR ran for about 19 cycles with Phusion, which was used together with a constant-region primer and the adapter on the V primers. From the reads, TCRdb called clonotypes with MiXCR, one entry per CDR3 protein. The table lists around 100,000 distinct CDR3 sequences, 20% to 25% of them singletons. The time point was: after trial treatment. Specified treatment: LDRT plus nivolumab, ipilimumab, low-dose cyclophosphamide and aspirin (RACIN trial). The sequences come from PBMCs, collected after low-dose radiotherapy plus immunotherapy. These receptor sequences come from a female donor with ovarian cancer.

This clonotype was detected a few times. CDR3 sequence (DNA): TGTGCCAGCAGCCCCTCTTGGCCCATCGGCCATACGCAGTATTTT. Residues: CASSPSWPIGHTQYF. This chain joins TRBV7-9 and TRBJ2-3; D is unresolved. The CDR3 has 15 residues. Germline assignment: CDR1 SEHNR and CDR2 FQNEAQ (reference sequence). V gave up 5 bases and J gave up 7 bases, with 19 bases separating them. The whole variable domain, remainder taken from reference TRBV7-9 and TRBJ2-3, is DTGVSQNPRHKITKRGQNVTFRCDPISEHNRLYWYRQTLGQGPEFLTYFQNEAQLEKSRLLSDRFSAERPKGSFSTLEIQRTEQGDSAMYLCASSPSWPIGHTQYFGPGTRLTVL.

The sample holds many counts of this clonotype. The gene calls are TRBV20-1 and TRBJ2-2; 9 bases align to TRBD2. There are 16 residues in the CDR3. The V segment lost 3 bases and the J segment 0 bases; nucleotides outside the gene matches: 5. The V gene's germline CDR1 is DFQATT and CDR2 SNEGSKA (reference sequence). In DNA form, the CDR3 reads TGCAGTGCTAGGCCTAGCGGGGTATCGAACACCGGGGAGCTGTTTTTT. Amino acids: CSARPSGVSNTGELFF.

On this clonotype itself: This likely came from a read error, as a far larger clone is one base away. The V call is TRBV2, the J call TRBJ2-7; D perhaps matches TRBD2 (6 bases). Germline CDR1 and CDR2: SNHLY and FYNNEI. V was pared by 6 bases and J by 7 bases, with 22 bases between. CDR3 size: 15 residues. The CDR3 loop reads CASRLRDSQGNEQYF. CDR3 in DNA: TGTGCCAGCAGACTAAGGGACTCCCAAGGCAATGAGCAGTACTTC.